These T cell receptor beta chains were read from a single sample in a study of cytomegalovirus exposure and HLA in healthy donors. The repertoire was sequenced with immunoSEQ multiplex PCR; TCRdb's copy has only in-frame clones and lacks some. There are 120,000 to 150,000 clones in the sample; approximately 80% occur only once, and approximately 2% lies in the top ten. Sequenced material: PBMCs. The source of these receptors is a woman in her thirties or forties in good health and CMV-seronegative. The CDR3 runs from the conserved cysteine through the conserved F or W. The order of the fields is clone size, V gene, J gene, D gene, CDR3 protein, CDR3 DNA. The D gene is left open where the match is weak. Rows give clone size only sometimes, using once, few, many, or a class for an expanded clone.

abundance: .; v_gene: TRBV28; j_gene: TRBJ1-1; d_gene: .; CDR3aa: CASSLGEGGSAFF; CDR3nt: TGTGCCAGCAGTTTGGGGGAGGGGGGTAGTGCTTTCTTT
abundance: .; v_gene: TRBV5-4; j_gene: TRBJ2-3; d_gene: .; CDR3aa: CASSRDLLTTDTQYF; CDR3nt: TGTGCCAGCAGCCGGGACTTACTCACCACAGATACGCAGTATTTT
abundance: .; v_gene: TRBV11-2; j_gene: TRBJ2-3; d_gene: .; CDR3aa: CASSFRSPGLGSTDTQYF; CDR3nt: TGTGCCAGCAGCTTTAGATCACCGGGACTCGGGAGCACAGATACGCAGTATTTT
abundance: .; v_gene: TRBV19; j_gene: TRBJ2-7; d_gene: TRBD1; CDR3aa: CASSIDLQGAFSEQYF; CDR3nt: TGTGCCAGTAGTATAGATCTGCAGGGGGCGTTTAGCGAGCAGTACTTC
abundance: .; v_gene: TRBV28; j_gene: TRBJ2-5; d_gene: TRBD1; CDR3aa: CASTPFGGQGTQETQYF; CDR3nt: TGTGCCAGCACCCCCTTTGGGGGACAGGGGACACAAGAGACCCAGTACTTC
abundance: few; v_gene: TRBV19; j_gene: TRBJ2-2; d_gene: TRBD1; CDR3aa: CASSIRSGGSNTGELFF; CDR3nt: TGTGCCAGTAGTATAAGGTCAGGGGGCTCAAACACCGGGGAGCTGTTTTTT
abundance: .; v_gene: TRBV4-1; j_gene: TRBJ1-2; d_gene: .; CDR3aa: CASSQLISGHGYTF; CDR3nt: TGCGCCAGCAGCCAATTGATATCAGGGCATGGCTACACCTTC
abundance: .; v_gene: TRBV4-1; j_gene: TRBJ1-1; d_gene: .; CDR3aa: CASSQGQGGGAQAFF; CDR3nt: TGCGCCAGCAGCCAAGGACAAGGAGGAGGAGCGCAAGCTTTCTTT
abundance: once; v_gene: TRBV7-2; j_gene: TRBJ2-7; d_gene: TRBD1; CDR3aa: CASSIHGQAYEQYF; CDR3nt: TGTGCCAGCAGCATACACGGACAGGCCTACGAGCAGTACTTC
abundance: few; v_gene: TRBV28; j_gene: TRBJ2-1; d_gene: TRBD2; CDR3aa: CASSWLAASNEQFF; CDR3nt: TGTGCCAGCAGCTGGCTAGCGGCGTCCAATGAGCAGTTCTTC
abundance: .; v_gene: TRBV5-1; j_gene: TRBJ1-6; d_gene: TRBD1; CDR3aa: CASSWTGLGSYNSPLHF; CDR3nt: TGCGCCAGCAGCTGGACAGGTTTGGGATCCTATAATTCACCCCTCCACTTT
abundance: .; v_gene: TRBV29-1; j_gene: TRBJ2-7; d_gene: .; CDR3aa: CSAGDTPYEQYF; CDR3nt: TGCAGCGCCGGGGACACCCCGTACGAGCAGTACTTC
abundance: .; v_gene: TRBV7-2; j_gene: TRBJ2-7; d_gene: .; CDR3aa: CASRRGPSYEQYF; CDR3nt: TGTGCCAGCAGACGGGGTCCCTCCTACGAGCAGTACTTC
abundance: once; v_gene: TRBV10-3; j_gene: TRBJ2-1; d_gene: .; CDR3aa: CAISEPNRVSNEQFF; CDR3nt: TGTGCCATCAGTGAGCCGAACAGGGTTTCCAATGAGCAGTTCTTC
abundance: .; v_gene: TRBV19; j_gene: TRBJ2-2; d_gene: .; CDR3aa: CASSVGGSNTGELFF; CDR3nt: TGTGCCAGTAGTGTGGGGGGATCGAACACCGGGGAGCTGTTTTTT
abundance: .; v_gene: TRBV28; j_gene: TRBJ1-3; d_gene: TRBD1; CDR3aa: CASSFQGAGNTIYF; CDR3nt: TGTGCCAGCAGTTTTCAGGGGGCTGGAAACACCATATATTTT
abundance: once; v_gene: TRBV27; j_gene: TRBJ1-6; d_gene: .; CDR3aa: CASKRIEGVSYNSPLHF; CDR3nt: TGTGCCAGCAAACGAATAGAGGGGGTCTCCTATAATTCACCCCTCCACTTT
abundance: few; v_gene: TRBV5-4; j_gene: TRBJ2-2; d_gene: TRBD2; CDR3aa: CASSQSGTSGTGELFF; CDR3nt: TGTGCCAGCAGCCAGTCCGGGACTAGCGGTACCGGGGAGCTGTTTTTT
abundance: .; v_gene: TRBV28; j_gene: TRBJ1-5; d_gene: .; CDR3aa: CASAPAGIGNQPQHF; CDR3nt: TGTGCCAGCGCCCCGGCAGGGATTGGCAATCAGCCCCAGCATTTT
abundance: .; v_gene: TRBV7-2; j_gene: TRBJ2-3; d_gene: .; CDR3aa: CASSFSGADTQYF; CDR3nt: TGTGCCAGCAGCTTTTCAGGGGCAGATACGCAGTATTTT